These 15 T cell receptor beta chains share one sample of origin, sequenced in a study of response to subunit inactivated influenza vaccine. TCRdb ran MiXCR on the RT-PCR reads and lists one entry per CDR3 protein. The table has hundreds of thousands of distinct CDR3 sequences, 7.6% seen once. The sample here was PBMCs from blood, taken roughly 24 months after vaccination. These receptors came from a man between 50 and 75 years old who received an inactivated influenza vaccine.

This clonotype was picked up many times. The chain carries TRBV5-1 and TRBJ1-1; D not certain. The CDR3 is 16 residues long. The germline CDR1 and CDR2 sequences are SGHRS and YFSETQ. The germline V and J ends were trimmed by 3 bases and 5 bases, with 20 bases remaining between them. The CDR3: CASSSSSQATGTEAFF. The CDR3 nucleotides are TGCGCCAGCAGCTCATCTTCCCAGGCCACGGGGACTGAAGCTTTCTTT.

The chain recombines TRBV6-1 with TRBJ2-7; D remains ambiguous. This CDR3 is built from 14 residues. Germline V lookup: CDR1 MNHNS, CDR2 SASEGT. Deletions cut 7 bases from V and 0 bases from J, with 13 bases between. DNA of the CDR3: TGTGCCAGCATGGGTTATATTTACTCCTACGAGCAGTACTTC. It is translated as CASMGYIYSYEQYF.

The table lists this clonotype with many counts. This chain uses TRBV12-3 or TRBV12-4 with TRBJ2-7, with 8 bases matching TRBD1. The CDR3 is 14 residues long. With 3 bases clipped from V and 5 bases from J, the junction kept 6 bases outside the gene matches. CDR3: CASSFQGAWDEQYF. The CDR3, as DNA: TGTGCCAGCAGTTTTCAGGGGGCCTGGGACGAGCAGTACTTC.

This clonotype appeared many times. The rearrangement uses TRBV20-1 and TRBJ2-3, with D possibly matching TRBD1 (6 bases). This CDR3 contains 17 residues. CDR1 DFQATT and CDR2 SNEGSKA come from the germline V gene (reference sequence). Trimming took off 0 bases at V and 6 bases at J, with 22 bases between the two ends. CDR3 sequence (DNA): TGCAGTGCTAGAGAGTTTGAGGGGTGGCTAGGACAGGATACGCAGTATTTT. Its protein is CSAREFEGWLGQDTQYF.

This clonotype has ten or more counts. This chain connects TRBV27 to TRBJ2-3; 8 bases fit TRBD2. Germline values: CDR1 MNHEY, CDR2 SMNVEV (reference sequence). Unmatched junction bases numbered 8, after V lost 3 bases and J lost 0 bases. This CDR3 spans 17 amino acids. CDR3 DNA sequence: TGTGCCAGCAGTTTCCCTCCGGGACTAGGAAGCACAGATACGCAGTATTTT. It specifies CASSFPPGLGSTDTQYF.

This clonotype was recorded only once. The chain has TRBV10-2 and TRBJ2-2; D gene uncertain. CDR1 is WSHSY, CDR2 SAAADI, per germline. V was trimmed by 2 bases and J by 0 bases, leaving 13 bases between them. This CDR3 has 17 amino acids. In nucleotides, the CDR3 is TGCGCCAGCAGTGAGGCAGACAAGAGAACGAACACCGGGGAGCTGTTTTTT. This sequence encodes CASSEADKRTNTGELFF.

This chain links TRBV30 with TRBJ2-1; D may match TRBD1 or TRBD2 (5 bases each). Per germline, CDR1 GTSNPN and CDR2 SVGIG (reference sequence). With 0 bases removed from V and 9 bases from J, the gap between germline ends came to 18 bases. This CDR3 is 15 amino acids long. For the CDR3, the DNA is TGTGCCTGGAGTGTAGAGTGGCTTAGGGGAGCTGAGCAGTTCTTC. It yields the protein CAWSVEWLRGAEQFF. Looking up the rest from reference TRBV30 and TRBJ2-1 gives the full variable domain: SQTIHQWPATLVQPVGSPLSLECTVEGTSNPNLYWYRQAAGRGLQLLFYSVGIGQISSEVPQNLSASRPQDRQFILSSKKLLLSDSGFYLCAWSVEWLRGAEQFFGPGTRLTVL.

This clonotype showed up just a few times. As DNA, the CDR3 is TGCGCCAGCAGCTTGGCCGGAGGGCAGGGGAACTACGAGCAGTACTTC. Amino acids: CASSLAGGQGNYEQYF. V gene TRBV5-1 combines with J gene TRBJ2-7; D may match TRBD1 or TRBD2 (6 bases each). This CDR3 is 16 amino acids long. V was pared by 0 bases and J by 3 bases, with 16 bases between. The germline V gene has CDR1 SGHRS and CDR2 YFSETQ. Drawing the rest from reference TRBV5-1 and TRBJ2-7, the complete variable domain is KAGVTQTPRYLIKTRGQQVTLSCSPISGHRSVSWYQQTPGQGLQFLFEYFSETQRNKGNFPGRFSGRQFSNSRSEMNVSTLELGDSALYLCASSLAGGQGNYEQYFGPGTRLTVT.

This clonotype was seen a handful of times. V gene TRBV7-9 combines with J gene TRBJ1-2; 7 positions agree with TRBD1. The ends lost 6 bases at V and 7 bases at J; junction bases unmatched: 8. Germline V gene data show CDR1 as SEHNR and CDR2 as FQNEAQ (reference sequence). The CDR3 is made up of 13 amino acids. The CDR3 spells CASSPQGFAGYTF. The CDR3 bases are TGTGCCAGCAGTCCACAGGGGTTCGCTGGCTACACCTTC.

Ten or more counts support this clonotype. The V call is TRBV24-1, the J call TRBJ2-1; D possibly corresponds to TRBD2 (5 bases). The CDR3 is 17 amino acids. Germline V gives CDR1 KGHDR, CDR2 SFDVKD. Deletions cut 3 bases from V and 4 bases from J, with 18 bases between. DNA of the CDR3: TGTGCCACCAGTGATCCCGAACTAGTGCCTCCATACAATGAGCAGTTCTTC. Protein: CATSDPELVPPYNEQFF.

This clonotype has a handful of counts. The gene calls are TRBV14 and TRBJ2-3; D is possibly TRBD1 or TRBD2 (6 bases each). Trimming cost V 2 bases and J 6 bases, with 9 bases left between them. The CDR3 has 13 residues. CDR1 and CDR2 (germline): SGHDN, FVKESK. In DNA, the CDR3 is TGTGCCAGCAGCCAAAAGGGGGGTGATACGCAGTATTTT. It is translated as CASSQKGGDTQYF.

This clonotype showed up many times. The rearrangement links TRBV9 to TRBJ1-2; D is ambiguous. The germline gives CDR1 SGDLS, CDR2 YYNGEE. Trimming took 4 bases from V and 0 from J, leaving 10 bases between them. The CDR3 consists of 14 residues. Here the CDR3 reads CASSPDGTNYGYTF. In DNA, the CDR3 is TGTGCCAGCAGCCCAGACGGAACTAACTATGGCTACACCTTC.

The chain employs TRBV12-3 or TRBV12-4 and TRBJ2-1; no definite D call. This CDR3 is built from 16 residues. With 6 bases removed from V and 1 base from J, the gap between germline ends came to 16 bases. The CDR3 DNA follows: TGTGCCAGCAGCACCACGACGGGTATATCCTACAATGAGCAGTTCTTC. It specifies CASSTTTGISYNEQFF.

The sample holds a few counts of this clonotype. The chain combines TRBV28 with TRBJ1-5; 11 bases are a match to TRBD1. Germline CDR1 reads MDHEN; CDR2 reads SYDVKM. The V and J ends lost 2 bases and 5 bases, in that order; junction bases with no gene match: 11. CDR3 length: 18 residues. The CDR3 here is CASSLLIPGTGGHQPQHF. CDR3 in DNA: TGTGCCAGCAGTTTACTGATACCGGGGACAGGGGGTCATCAGCCCCAGCATTTT. Variable domain in full (rest from reference TRBV28 and TRBJ1-5): DVKVTQSSRYLVKRTGEKVFLECVQDMDHENMFWYRQDPGLGLRLIYFSYDVKMKEKGDIPEGYSVSREKKERFSLILESASTNQTSMYLCASSLLIPGTGGHQPQHFGDGTRLSIL.

V and J are TRBV20-1 and TRBJ2-1; D unclear. Germline CDR1 DFQATT, CDR2 SNEGSKA (reference sequence). V gave up 1 base and J gave up 0 bases, with 7 bases separating them. CDR3 length: 14 amino acids. The CDR3 protein is CSARAQSSYNEQFF. The CDR3 DNA is TGCAGTGCTAGAGCCCAGAGCTCCTACAATGAGCAGTTCTTC.